Following are 31 T cell receptor beta chains from one sample sequenced in a study of blood T cell repertoires in COVID-19. The table came from immunoSEQ multiplex PCR; TCRdb's copy has only in-frame clones and leaves some out. Here the sample spans 65,000 to 70,000 clones, 65% to 85% being singletons. Sequencing was done on a sample of peripheral blood. These receptors all come from a man aged 55 to 70 with acute or convalescent COVID-19.

The chain employs TRBV2 and TRBJ2-7; D perhaps matches TRBD1 (5 bases). The CDR3 has 13 amino acids. The germline CDR1 and CDR2 sequences are SNHLY and FYNNEI. V lost 0 bases, J lost 6 bases, and 9 bases lay in between. CDR3 in amino acids: CASSEAWTSEQYF. The CDR3 region has the DNA TGTGCCAGCAGTGAAGCCTGGACATCCGAGCAGTACTTC.

This clone has more than one count but fewer than ten. The chain combines TRBV4-3 with TRBJ1-6; 8 bases line up with TRBD1. CDR1 is LGHNA and CDR2 is YSLEER in the germline V gene. This CDR3 is 16 amino acids long. V dropped 3 bases and J dropped 2; count of bases not matched to a gene: 3. The CDR3 protein is CASSQDRVPYNSPLHF. As DNA, the CDR3 is TGCGCCAGCAGCCAGGACAGGGTCCCCTATAATTCACCCCTCCACTTT.

V usage is TRBV9 and J usage is TRBJ2-2; 9 nucleotides agree with TRBD2. Germline lookup yields CDR1 SGDLS and CDR2 YYNGEE. CDR3 length equals 18 residues. After removal of 1 base from V and 1 base from J, the junction contained 8 bases not matched to a gene. The CDR3 spells CASSVLHGAGGNTGELFF. DNA for the CDR3: TGTGCCAGCAGCGTACTTCACGGAGCGGGGGGGAACACCGGGGAGCTGTTTTTT.

The gene calls are TRBV11-2 and TRBJ1-4; 10 positions match TRBD1. The length of the CDR3 is 14 residues. J was trimmed by 6 bases and V by 4 bases; bases with no gene match: 2. Germline CDR1 is SGHAT and CDR2 is FQNNGV. The chain's CDR3 is CASSSTGGHEKLFF. The CDR3 coding sequence is TGTGCCAGCAGCTCGACAGGGGGCCATGAAAAACTGTTTTTT.

The chain carries TRBV2 and TRBJ2-1, with 7 bases aligning to TRBD1. The CDR3 sequence is 15 residues long. Germline V gene data show CDR1 as SNHLY and CDR2 as FYNNEI. Trimming at V came to 6 bases and at J to 10 bases, leaving 15 bases not matched to a gene. The CDR3 is CASRETGTAIGEQFF. Written as DNA, the CDR3 is TGTGCCAGCAGAGAAACCGGGACAGCTATAGGGGAGCAGTTCTTC.

The chain links TRBV6-1 to TRBJ1-2, with TRBD1 matching 7 bases. This CDR3 contains 14 residues. Germline CDR1 and CDR2: MNHNS and SASEGT. The J segment lost 0 bases and the V segment lost 7 bases, leaving 5 bases of the junction unmatched. Here the CDR3 reads CASIQGQPNYGYTF. The CDR3 nucleotides are TGTGCCAGCATTCAGGGACAGCCTAACTATGGCTACACCTTC.

The rearrangement uses TRBV6-2 or TRBV6-3 and TRBJ1-1; D perhaps matches TRBD1 (6 bases). V was shortened by 6 bases and J by 0 bases, with 11 bases between the two germline ends. The CDR3 extends over 14 amino acids. Germline loops: CDR1 MNHEY, CDR2 SVGEGT. The CDR3 nucleotides read TGTGCCAGCAGCTTCAGGGGCATGAACACTGAAGCTTTCTTT. Amino acid sequence: CASSFRGMNTEAFF.

This chain links TRBV7-8 with TRBJ1-5; no firm D call. Germline CDR1 is SGHVS and CDR2 is FQNEAQ. This CDR3 region has 17 residues. V lost 5 bases and J lost 0, with 17 bases in between. CDR3 in DNA: TGTGCCAGCAGCCCAATCAGAGCGGGCAATAGCAATCAGCCCCAGCATTTT. Translated, it gives CASSPIRAGNSNQPQHF.

This clone occurred a few times. The J gene is TRBJ2-3, the V gene TRBV12-5, with D possibly matching TRBD2 (5 bases). Germline V lookup: CDR1 LGHNT, CDR2 FRNRAP. V was shortened by 1 base and J by 2 bases, with 10 bases between the two germline ends. The CDR3 is 15 amino acids. CDR3 nucleotides: TGTGCTAGTGGTTTGGGGACTGTACTCACAGATACGCAGTATTTT. Its protein is CASGLGTVLTDTQYF.

This chain joins TRBV4-3 and TRBJ2-2, with TRBD1 as a possible D gene (5 bases). V lost 1 base and J 6 bases, leaving 15 bases between the germline ends. This CDR3 is built from 16 residues. CDR1 and CDR2 (germline): LGHNA, YSLEER. Here the CDR3 DNA reads TGCGCCAGCAGCCAAGCCAAGGGGTCTAGTTCCGGGGAGCTGTTTTTT. Amino acids: CASSQAKGSSSGELFF.

The chain recombines TRBV4-2 with TRBJ2-7, with TRBD1 matching over 10 bases. After removal of 1 base from V and 2 bases from J, the junction contained 8 bases not matched to a gene. The CDR3 sequence is 17 residues long. The V gene's germline CDR1 is LGHNA and CDR2 YNFKEQ. CDR3 bases: TGTGCCAGCAGCCAAGGGGGGGCGGGGACAGGGGCCTACGAGCAGTACTTC. Amino acid sequence: CASSQGGAGTGAYEQYF.

This clone occurred a few times. The gene calls are TRBV27 and TRBJ2-7; TRBD1 is a possible D gene (5 bases). Between the trimmed V and J ends, which lost 5 bases and 3 bases, there was a span of 14 bases. Per germline, CDR1 MNHEY and CDR2 SMNVEV (reference sequence). The CDR3 has 14 residues. The CDR3: CASSALGQFYEQYF. As DNA, the CDR3 is TGTGCCAGCAGTGCCCTTGGACAATTCTACGAGCAGTACTTC.

The rearrangement joins TRBV7-9 to TRBJ2-7; a weak D match, TRBD1 (5 bases). This CDR3 is 15 amino acids long. The V end lost 5 bases, the J end lost 2 bases, and 16 bases lay between the germline ends. Looked up from germline, CDR1 is SEHNR and CDR2 is FQNEAQ (reference sequence). Written as DNA, the CDR3 is TGTGCCAGCAGCGAACGTGGTAGGACACCCTACGAGCAGTACTTC. Its translation is CASSERGRTPYEQYF.

This chain joins TRBV11-2 and TRBJ1-5, with D perhaps TRBD1 (5 bases). V was trimmed by 5 bases and J by 7 bases, leaving 15 bases between them. CDR3 length: 14 residues. The V gene's germline CDR1 is SGHAT and CDR2 FQNNGV. Here the CDR3 reads CASSLARDGQPQHF. The CDR3 region has the DNA TGTGCCAGCAGCCTAGCCAGGGATGGGCAGCCCCAGCATTTT.

The rearrangement joins TRBV2 to TRBJ2-7; 14 bases map to TRBD2. Germline V gene lookup returns CDR1 SNHLY and CDR2 FYNNEI. This CDR3 is 16 amino acids long. The CDR3 DNA reads as TGTGTAACCGGGACTAGCGGGGGAGTTAGCTCCTACGAGCAGTACTTC. Encoded protein: CVTGTSGGVSSYEQYF.

V and J are TRBV27 and TRBJ1-2; maybe TRBD1 (6 bases). The CDR3 covers 16 residues. V gave up 6 bases and J gave up 3 bases, with 20 bases separating them. Germline V gives CDR1 MNHEY, CDR2 SMNVEV (reference sequence). The CDR3 region has the DNA TGTGCCAGCAGAAAGGGGGTGGGTAATATGGACTATGGCTACACCTTC. Translation: CASRKGVGNMDYGYTF.

This clone was recorded a few times. The chain has TRBV19 and TRBJ1-3; no clear D. The CDR3 has 15 residues. V shed 6 bases and J shed 2 bases, with 14 bases lying between them. Germline assignment: CDR1 LNHDA and CDR2 SQIVND (reference sequence). The CDR3 reads CASRRSQLAGNTIYF. As DNA, the CDR3 is TGTGCCAGTAGGCGGTCCCAGTTGGCTGGAAACACCATATATTTT.

The chain couples TRBV19 to TRBJ1-2; TRBD1 matches 7 bases. The CDR3 has 14 residues. The germline V gene encodes CDR1 LNHDA and CDR2 SQIVND (reference sequence). The V and J ends lost 5 bases and 0 bases, in that order; junction bases with no gene match: 3. In nucleotides, the CDR3 is TGTGCCAGTAGTGAGCAGGGGGCTAACTATGGCTACACCTTC. It translates to CASSEQGANYGYTF.

The chain links TRBV10-3 to TRBJ1-2; D is unclear. There are 14 residues in the CDR3. The germline gives CDR1 ENHRY, CDR2 SYGVKD. V lost 4 bases and J 6 bases, leaving 15 bases between the germline ends. As DNA, the CDR3 is TGTGCCATCAGTGGCGTCCGGGGTTCAGATGGCTACACCTTC. Residues: CAISGVRGSDGYTF.

The chain links TRBV7-2 to TRBJ1-4; tentatively, D is TRBD1 (6 bases). Germline CDR1 reads SGHTA; CDR2 reads FQGNSA. Trimming pared 2 bases from V and 0 bases from J, leaving 13 bases between. The CDR3 spans 17 residues. This CDR3 is CASSLLQGSTTNEKLFF. For the CDR3, the DNA is TGTGCCAGCAGCTTATTACAGGGATCAACAACTAATGAAAAACTGTTTTTT.

V is TRBV27 and J is TRBJ2-2, with a tentative D call TRBD1 (5 bases). The germline V gene encodes CDR1 MNHEY and CDR2 SMNVEV (reference sequence). This CDR3 has 15 residues. V was trimmed by 2 bases and J by 4 bases, leaving 11 bases between them. The CDR3 coding sequence is TGTGCCAGCAGTTTAAGGGGCGTTAGCACCGGGGAGCTGTTTTTT. Translation: CASSLRGVSTGELFF.

The chain joins TRBV15 to TRBJ1-3; 7 bases fit TRBD1. The V segment lost 5 bases and the J segment 3 bases; nucleotides outside the gene matches: 7. The CDR3 loop spans 15 amino acids. Looked up from germline, CDR1 is LNHNV and CDR2 is YYDKDF (reference sequence). The CDR3 loop is CATSVQGLGGNTIYF. As DNA, the CDR3 is TGTGCCACCAGCGTACAGGGGTTAGGTGGAAACACCATATATTTT.

V usage is TRBV4-2 and J usage is TRBJ1-4; possibly TRBD1 for D (5 bases). Between the trimmed V and J ends, which lost 0 bases and 8 bases, there was a span of 25 bases. The germline V gene has CDR1 LGHNA and CDR2 YNFKEQ. The CDR3 contains 19 residues. The CDR3 DNA reads TGTGCCAGCAGCCAAGACCCCGCCGCCCCAAGGGGAGGTGGGGAAAAACTGTTTTTT. Protein: CASSQDPAAPRGGGEKLFF.

The rearrangement links TRBV4-1 to TRBJ1-2; the match to TRBD1 covers 9 bases. The CDR3 length is 17 residues. Per germline, CDR1 MGHRA and CDR2 YSYEKL. Trimming took 3 bases from V and 2 from J; bases not matched to a gene: 10. CDR3: CASSQTGTGIFNYGYTF. In DNA, the CDR3 is TGCGCCAGCAGCCAGACCGGGACAGGGATATTCAACTATGGCTACACCTTC.

The gene calls are TRBV9 and TRBJ2-5; 10 bases are a match to TRBD2. CDR3 size: 15 residues. The germline gives CDR1 SGDLS, CDR2 YYNGEE. The V and J ends lost 0 bases and 5 bases, in that order; junction bases with no gene match: 4. The DNA of the CDR3 is TGTGCCAGCAGCGTAGTGCTAGCGGGGGTTGAGACCCAGTACTTC. Protein product: CASSVVLAGVETQYF.

V is TRBV29-1 and J is TRBJ2-5, with TRBD1 matching over 9 bases. Germline lookup yields CDR1 SQVTM and CDR2 ANQGSEA. The V gene end was trimmed by 3 bases and the J gene end by 0 bases; junction bases not matched to a gene: 5. The CDR3 spans 15 residues. CDR3 bases: TGCAGCGTTGACTCCGGGACAGGGAACCAAGAGACCCAGTACTTC. The encoded protein is CSVDSGTGNQETQYF. Filled out from reference TRBV29-1 and TRBJ2-5, the complete variable domain reads SAVISQKPSRDICQRGTSLTIQCQVDSQVTMMFWYRQQPGQSLTLIATANQGSEATYESGFVIDKFPISRPNLTFSTLTVSNMSPEDSSIYLCSVDSGTGNQETQYFGPGTRLLVL.

For the CDR3, the DNA is TGTGCCAGCAGCTTGCAAAGGGGCGTCGCCGGGGAGCTGTTTTTT. Translated, it gives CASSLQRGVAGELFF. The chain couples TRBV5-8 to TRBJ2-2; TRBD1 might be the D (5 bases). Trimming cost V 1 base and J 6 bases, with 13 bases left between them. This CDR3 is built from 15 residues. Germline CDR1 and CDR2: SGHTS and YDEGEE.

J is TRBJ1-1 and V is TRBV5-6; the match to TRBD1 covers 7 bases. Trimming took 5 bases from V and 1 from J; bases not matched to a gene: 11. The CDR3 loop spans 16 amino acids. The germline V gene encodes CDR1 SGHDT and CDR2 YYEEEE. The CDR3 nucleotides read TGTGCCAGCAGATCGTCCGAGACAGGGTGGAACACTGAAGCTTTCTTT. Translating it yields CASRSSETGWNTEAFF.

V usage is TRBV13 and J usage is TRBJ2-7; no clear D. The V and J ends lost 0 bases and 6 bases respectively, with 12 bases between them. Germline V lookup: CDR1 PRHDT, CDR2 FYEKMQ (reference sequence). The CDR3 sequence is 14 residues long. This CDR3 reads CASSLGVSSSEQYF. The DNA of the CDR3 is TGTGCCAGCAGCTTAGGGGTAAGCTCGAGCGAGCAGTACTTC.

This clone appeared a few times. The rearrangement uses TRBV6-6 and TRBJ1-1; a possible D gene is TRBD1 (5 bases). V was clipped by 2 bases and J by 0 bases, with 13 bases between them. CDR3 length: 16 residues. Germline V gene sequence: CDR1 MNHNY, CDR2 SVGAGI (reference sequence). As DNA, the CDR3 is TGTGCCAGCAGTTACCCGGCGGGGACCATGAACACTGAAGCTTTCTTT. This encodes CASSYPAGTMNTEAFF.

The CDR3 spells CASTRDSSANQPQHF. As DNA, the CDR3 is TGTGCCAGCACTAGGGACAGCTCGGCTAATCAGCCCCAGCATTTT. The chain links TRBV2 to TRBJ1-5; 7 nucleotides match TRBD1. V trimming: 7 bases; J trimming: 4 bases; junction bases outside the gene matches: 10. The CDR3 totals 15 residues. Germline CDR1 SNHLY, CDR2 FYNNEI.